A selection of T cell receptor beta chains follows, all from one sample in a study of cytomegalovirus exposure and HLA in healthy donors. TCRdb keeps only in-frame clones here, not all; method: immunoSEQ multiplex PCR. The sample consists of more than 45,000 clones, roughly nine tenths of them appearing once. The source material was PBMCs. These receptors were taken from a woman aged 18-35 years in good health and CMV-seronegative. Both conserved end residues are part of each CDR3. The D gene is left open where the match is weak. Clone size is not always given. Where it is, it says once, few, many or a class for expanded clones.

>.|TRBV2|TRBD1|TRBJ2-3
CASVRDRTDTQYF
TGTGCCAGCGTCCGGGACAGGACAGATACGCAGTATTTT
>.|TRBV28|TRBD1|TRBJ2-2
CASAPAGQGASGELFF
TGTGCCAGCGCTCCCGCAGGACAGGGGGCCTCAGGGGAGCTGTTTTTT
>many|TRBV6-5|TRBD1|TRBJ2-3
CASSLQGQGTDTQYF
TGTGCCAGCAGTCTTCAAGGACAGGGAACAGATACGCAGTATTTT
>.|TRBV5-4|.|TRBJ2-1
CASSLPRFAATNNEQFF
TGTGCCAGCAGCCTACCCCGATTCGCGGCCACAAACAATGAGCAGTTCTTC
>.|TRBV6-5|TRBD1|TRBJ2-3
CASSLGQLTDTQYF
TGTGCCAGCAGCCTGGGACAGCTCACAGATACGCAGTATTTT
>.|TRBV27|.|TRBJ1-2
CASTAGTSYGYTF
TGTGCCAGCACCGCCGGGACAAGCTATGGCTACACCTTC
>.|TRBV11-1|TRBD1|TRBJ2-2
CASRAPGQGAGELFF
TGTGCCAGCAGAGCCCCGGGACAGGGAGCCGGGGAGCTGTTTTTT
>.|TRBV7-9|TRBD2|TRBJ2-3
CASSPSGLAGALSTDTQYF
TGTGCCAGCAGCCCTAGTGGACTAGCGGGGGCCTTGAGCACAGATACGCAGTATTTT
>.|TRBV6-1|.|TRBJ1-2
CASRRGYGYTF
TGTGCCAGCAGAAGGGGGTATGGCTACACCTTC
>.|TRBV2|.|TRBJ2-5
CASSEDDYNQETQYF
TGTGCCAGCAGCGAGGATGACTACAACCAAGAGACCCAGTACTTC
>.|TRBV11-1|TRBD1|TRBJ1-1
CASSLEDRGAEAFF
TGTGCCAGCAGCTTAGAAGACAGGGGGGCTGAAGCTTTCTTT
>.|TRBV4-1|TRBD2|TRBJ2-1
CASSQLAGGLYNEQFF
TGCGCCAGCAGCCAACTAGCGGGAGGGTTATACAATGAGCAGTTCTTC
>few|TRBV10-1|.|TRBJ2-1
CASCGTAGDEQFF
TGCGCCAGCTGCGGGACCGCGGGCGATGAGCAGTTCTTC
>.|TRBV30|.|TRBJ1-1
CAWRLGRGYTEAFF
TGTGCCTGGAGACTCGGCAGGGGCTACACTGAAGCTTTCTTT
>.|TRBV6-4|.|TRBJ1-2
CASSLDPGYGYTF
TGTGCCAGCTCCTTAGACCCGGGCTATGGCTACACCTTC
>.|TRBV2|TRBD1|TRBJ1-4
CASSLLTGTNEKLFF
TGTGCCAGCAGCCTGCTGACAGGGACTAATGAAAAACTGTTTTTT
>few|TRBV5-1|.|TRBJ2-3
CASSSTASTDTQYF
TGCGCCAGCAGTTCTACAGCTAGCACAGATACGCAGTATTTT
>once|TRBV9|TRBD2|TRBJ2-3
CASSVAGGADTQYF
TGTGCCAGCAGCGTAGCCGGGGGGGCAGATACGCAGTATTTT
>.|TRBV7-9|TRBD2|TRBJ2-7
CASSSGLAGVSEQYF
TGTGCCAGCAGCTCGGGACTAGCGGGAGTTTCCGAGCAGTACTTC
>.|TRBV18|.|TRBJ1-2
CASSPNSGADYGYTF
TGTGCCAGCTCACCAAACTCTGGGGCTGACTATGGCTACACCTTC
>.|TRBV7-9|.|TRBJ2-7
CASSQSGPQREQYF
TGTGCCAGCAGTCAATCCGGGCCCCAGCGGGAGCAGTACTTC
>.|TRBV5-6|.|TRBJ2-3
CASSWETGKDTQYF
TGTGCCAGCAGCTGGGAGACAGGAAAAGATACGCAGTATTTT
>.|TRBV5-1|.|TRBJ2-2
CASRETGPGFGELFF
TGCGCCAGCAGGGAGACAGGTCCAGGGTTCGGGGAGCTGTTTTTT
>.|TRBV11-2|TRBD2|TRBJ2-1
CASSLGTSGGARFF
TGTGCCAGCAGCTTAGGGACTAGCGGGGGGGCTCGGTTCTTC
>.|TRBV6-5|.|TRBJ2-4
CASSYSIVRGIQYF
TGTGCCAGCAGTTACTCGATCGTCCGAGGTATTCAGTACTTC
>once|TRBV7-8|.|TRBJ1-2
CASSLATPNYGYTF
TGTGCCAGCAGCTTAGCGACACCTAACTATGGCTACACCTTC
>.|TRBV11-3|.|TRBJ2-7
CASSLQEQYF
TGTGCCAGCAGCTTACAGGAGCAGTACTTC
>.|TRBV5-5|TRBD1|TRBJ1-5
CASSSGQGGQPQHF
TGTGCCAGCAGCTCGGGACAGGGCGGTCAGCCCCAGCATTTT
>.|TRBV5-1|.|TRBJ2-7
CASSRTFDYEQYF
TGCGCCAGCAGCAGGACTTTCGACTACGAGCAGTACTTC
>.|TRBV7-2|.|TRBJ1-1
CASSHKYRYGNTEAFF
TGTGCCAGCAGCCACAAATACAGGTATGGGAACACTGAAGCTTTCTTT
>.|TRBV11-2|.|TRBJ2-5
CASSPPMRETQYF
TGTGCCAGCAGCCCACCTATGAGGGAGACCCAGTACTTC